This T cell receptor beta chain was documented in a study of identifying expanded T cells in peripheral blood. Germline V gene sequence: CDR1 MNHEY, CDR2 SMNVEV (reference sequence). Trimming at V came to 3 bases and at J to 8 bases, leaving 4 bases not matched to a gene. The CDR3 contains 14 residues. This table comes from immunoSEQ multiplex PCR, and its TCRdb copy is limited to in-frame clones, with some not included. The sample includes over 85,000 clones, about 85% seen only once; the top ten take approximately 4.5%. This rearrangement joins TRBV27 to TRBJ1-4, with TRBD1 identical over 9 bases. The origin of this receptor is a person aged 18 to 70 in good health. The sample taken for sequencing was blood. The CDR3 coding sequence is TGTGCCAGCAGTTTGGGACAGGGAAAGGAAAAACTGTTTTTT. Protein sequence: CASSLGQGKEKLFF.